These 20 T cell receptor beta chains originate from one sample sequenced in a study of regulatory T cells in long-lasting Graves disease. Sample time point: persistent/refractory GD, antithyroid drugs over 5 years with positive TRAb. PBMCs were the source of the RNA used for TCR sequencing. iRepertoire HTBI primers and Arm-PCR of CDR3 regions built TCR beta libraries. MiXCR, run by TCRdb on the multiplex PCR reads, gives a single entry per CDR3 protein. In the table there are more than 350,000 distinct CDR3 sequences, roughly a fifth of which are singletons. This specimen consisted of peripheral blood mononuclear cells (PBMCs), obtained when the disease was refractory, from a patient treated with antithyroid drugs. These receptors were collected from a female donor with Graves disease.

This clonotype has ten or more counts. The chain has TRBV28 and TRBJ2-7; 7 positions agree with TRBD2. Germline V gene sequence: CDR1 MDHEN, CDR2 SYDVKM. V shed 6 bases and J 1 base; nucleotides not matched to a gene: 6. The CDR3 extends over 14 amino acids. The CDR3 loop is CASSGLVPSYEQYF. In DNA form, the CDR3 reads TGTGCCAGCAGCGGACTAGTCCCTTCCTACGAGCAGTACTTC.

This clonotype was seen ten or more times. The chain links TRBV20-1 to TRBJ2-5; perhaps TRBD1 as D (6 bases). V was clipped by 4 bases and J by 5 bases, with 20 bases between them. The CDR3 is 15 residues long. CDR1 and CDR2 (germline): DFQATT, SNEGSKA (reference sequence). The CDR3 DNA reads TGCAGTGCTAAGCCGCCCACAGGGTCGGGGGAGACCCAGTACTTC. Translation: CSAKPPTGSGETQYF.

V and J are TRBV5-1 and TRBJ1-5; perhaps TRBD1 as D (5 bases). Germline CDR1 and CDR2: SGHRS and YFSETQ. The CDR3 has 15 residues. V lost 1 base and J lost 6, with 14 bases in between. The CDR3 DNA reads as TGCGCCAGCAGCTTGATCGGGGACCCGAGTCAGCCCCAGCATTTT. Encoded protein: CASSLIGDPSQPQHF.

The chain couples TRBV18 to TRBJ2-7; the match to TRBD1 covers 8 bases. The trim removed 5 bases at V and 3 bases at J, leaving 9 bases unmatched. This CDR3 contains 15 residues. CDR1 and CDR2 (germline): KGHSH, LQKENI. CDR3 sequence reads: CASSSDRAGLYEQYF. The CDR3 nucleotides are TGTGCCAGCTCATCGGACAGGGCGGGACTCTACGAGCAGTACTTC.

This clonotype was observed many times. Written as DNA, the CDR3 is TGTGCCACCAGCAGAGTTCGGGGATTCAATTCACCCCTCCACTTT. Protein sequence: CATSRVRGFNSPLHF. This chain uses TRBV15 with TRBJ1-6; D ambiguous. The germline V and J ends were trimmed by 1 base and 7 bases, with 11 bases remaining between them. CDR1 is LNHNV and CDR2 is YYDKDF in the germline V gene (reference sequence). The CDR3 is made up of 15 amino acids. Full variable domain (remainder filled in from reference TRBV15 and TRBJ1-6): DAMVIQNPRYQVTQFGKPVTLSCSQTLNHNVMYWYQQKSSQAPKLLFHYYDKDFNNEADTPDNFQSRRPNTSFCFLDIRSPGLGDTAMYLCATSRVRGFNSPLHFGNGTRLTVT.

This sequence joins TRBV18 and TRBJ1-4; D uncertain. CDR1 and CDR2 (germline): KGHSH, LQKENI. V gave up 5 bases and J gave up 3 bases, with 10 bases separating them. The CDR3 is 14 amino acids. Here the CDR3 reads CASSKNSPNEKLFF. Here the CDR3 DNA reads TGTGCCAGCTCAAAGAACAGCCCTAATGAAAAACTGTTTTTT.

This clonotype was recorded at least ten times. V usage is TRBV7-3 and J usage is TRBJ2-7; D is perhaps TRBD1 (6 bases). V was pared by 1 base and J by 6 bases, with 10 bases between. The germline CDR1 and CDR2 sequences are SGHTA and FQGTGA. The CDR3 length is 13 residues. The DNA of the CDR3 is TGTGCCAGCAGCTTAAACAGGGTGGGCGAGCAGTACTTC. Its protein product is CASSLNRVGEQYF.

This clonotype was counted many times. The chain carries TRBV12-3 or TRBV12-4 and TRBJ2-2, with 10 nucleotides matching TRBD2. The CDR3 contains 13 residues. Trimming cost V 10 bases and J 7 bases; bases outside gene matches: 6. CDR3 region: CATGLAENGELFF. The CDR3 DNA reads as TGTGCCACCGGACTAGCGGAGAACGGGGAGCTGTTTTTT.

This sequence joins TRBV5-1 and TRBJ1-4; 10 nucleotides align to TRBD1. The CDR3 length is 16 residues. Per the germline V gene, CDR1 is SGHRS and CDR2 is YFSETQ. With V trimmed by 0 bases and J by 7 bases, 6 bases remained unmatched. This CDR3 reads CASSLVGDRGFEKLFF. The CDR3 DNA sequence: TGCGCCAGCAGCTTGGTTGGGGACAGGGGTTTTGAAAAACTGTTTTTT. Full variable domain (missing parts from reference TRBV5-1 and TRBJ1-4): KAGVTQTPRYLIKTRGQQVTLSCSPISGHRSVSWYQQTPGQGLQFLFEYFSETQRNKGNFPGRFSGRQFSNSRSEMNVSTLELGDSALYLCASSLVGDRGFEKLFFGSGTQLSVL.

This clonotype was counted many times. The rearrangement links TRBV5-1 to TRBJ2-7; D is perhaps TRBD1 (6 bases). Deletions cut 0 bases from V and 1 base from J, with 11 bases between. The germline V gene has CDR1 SGHRS and CDR2 YFSETQ. The CDR3 spans 15 residues. CDR3 residues: CASSLAKGQSYEQYF. The DNA of the CDR3 is TGCGCCAGCAGCTTGGCCAAGGGACAATCCTACGAGCAGTACTTC.

V and J are TRBV12-3 or TRBV12-4 and TRBJ2-7; 10 bases line up with TRBD2. Trimming took 3 bases from V and 7 from J; bases not matched to a gene: 6. The CDR3 has 14 residues. Here the CDR3 reads CASSFRSGGLEQYF. The CDR3 DNA follows: TGTGCCAGCAGTTTTCGTAGCGGGGGGCTTGAGCAGTACTTC.

This chain uses TRBV7-2 with TRBJ1-1; 7 positions agree with TRBD1. This CDR3 spans 14 amino acids. The junction had 12 bases not matched to a gene; V was cut back by 11 bases and J by 3 bases. The V gene's germline CDR1 is SGHTA and CDR2 FQGNSA. This chain's CDR3 is CAFTIIRGHTEAFF. CDR3 sequence (DNA): TGTGCCTTCACCATTATTAGGGGGCACACTGAAGCTTTCTTT.

This chain links TRBV5-1 with TRBJ2-5; D gene ambiguous. V was cut by 0 bases and J by 3 bases, with 12 bases left in between. CDR3 length: 15 residues. Germline CDR1 reads SGHRS; CDR2 reads YFSETQ. The CDR3 region has the DNA TGCGCCAGCAGCTTGGAGGGAAACCAGGAAGAGACCCAGTACTTC. This translates into CASSLEGNQEETQYF. Full variable domain (missing parts from reference TRBV5-1 and TRBJ2-5): KAGVTQTPRYLIKTRGQQVTLSCSPISGHRSVSWYQQTPGQGLQFLFEYFSETQRNKGNFPGRFSGRQFSNSRSEMNVSTLELGDSALYLCASSLEGNQEETQYFGPGTRLLVL.

This clonotype was observed a handful of times. The CDR3 DNA sequence: TGTGCCAGCTCACCACCGGGACTAGCGAAAAACTCCTACGAGCAGTACTTC. Its translation is CASSPPGLAKNSYEQYF. V gene TRBV18 combines with J gene TRBJ2-7; 10 nucleotides line up with TRBD2. Germline-derived CDR1 and CDR2 are KGHSH and LQKENI. V gave up 0 bases and J gave up 0 bases; unmatched junction bases: 5. The CDR3 is made up of 17 amino acids.

The chain couples TRBV5-1 to TRBJ2-2; D possibly corresponds to TRBD1 (6 bases). Germline V gives CDR1 SGHRS, CDR2 YFSETQ. There are 17 residues in the CDR3. V lost 4 bases, J lost 1 base, and 17 bases lay in between. The CDR3 bases are TGCGCCAGCAGCCCGACGAGGGGGAAGGGGAACACCGGGGAGCTGTTTTTT. Its protein is CASSPTRGKGNTGELFF.

This clonotype was counted only a few times. The chain combines TRBV29-1 with TRBJ2-2; 10 positions agree with TRBD2. There are 15 residues in the CDR3. Germline CDR1 SQVTM, CDR2 ANQGSEA. The ends lost 4 bases at V and 4 bases at J; junction bases unmatched: 6. The CDR3 is CSVGLLAGGTGELFF. The CDR3 DNA follows: TGCAGCGTTGGACTATTAGCGGGAGGCACCGGGGAGCTGTTTTTT.

Many counts were recorded for this clonotype. The gene calls are TRBV28 and TRBJ2-7; 11 bases are shared with TRBD2. V lost 7 bases and J lost 7; bases outside the gene matches: 9. This CDR3 region has 14 residues. The germline CDR1 and CDR2 sequences are MDHEN and SYDVKM. As DNA, the CDR3 is TGTGCCAGCATCCTAACGCTAGCGGGAGGAGAGCAGTACTTC. This sequence encodes CASILTLAGGEQYF.

In this sample, this clonotype turned up many times. CDR3 sequence reads: CAWRGPWGGYTF. CDR3 bases: TGTGCCTGGAGAGGGCCGTGGGGTGGCTACACCTTC. The chain recombines TRBV30 with TRBJ1-2; D not resolved. V dropped 3 bases and J dropped 7 bases, with 12 bases sitting between them. The CDR3 runs 12 residues. CDR1 is GTSNPN, CDR2 SVGIG, per germline (reference sequence).

This sequence joins TRBV20-1 and TRBJ2-2; D is ambiguous. With 6 bases removed from V and 0 bases from J, the gap between germline ends came to 20 bases. This CDR3 has 17 residues. CDR1 and CDR2 (germline): DFQATT, SNEGSKA (reference sequence). CDR3 region: CSARRTDITTNTGELFF. In DNA, the CDR3 is TGCAGTGCGAGAAGGACGGATATTACCACGAACACCGGGGAGCTGTTTTTT.

This clonotype was picked up many times. This sequence joins TRBV27 and TRBJ2-5; D is uncertain. The CDR3 covers 13 residues. The ends were cut back, 3 bases at V and 0 bases at J, with 5 bases in the middle. The germline V gene encodes CDR1 MNHEY and CDR2 SMNVEV (reference sequence). CDR3 sequence reads: CASSFMYQETQYF. In DNA, the CDR3 is TGTGCCAGCAGTTTTATGTACCAAGAGACCCAGTACTTC.